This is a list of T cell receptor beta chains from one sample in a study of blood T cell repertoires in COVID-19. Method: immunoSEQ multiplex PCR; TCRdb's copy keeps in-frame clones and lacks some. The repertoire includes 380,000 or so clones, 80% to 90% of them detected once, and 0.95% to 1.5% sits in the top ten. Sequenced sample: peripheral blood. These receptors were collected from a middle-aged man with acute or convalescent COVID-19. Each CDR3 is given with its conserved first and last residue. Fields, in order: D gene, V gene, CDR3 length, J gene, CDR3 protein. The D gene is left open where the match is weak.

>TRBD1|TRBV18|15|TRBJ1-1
CASSPLQAGGTEAFF
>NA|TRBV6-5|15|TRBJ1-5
CASRRAGAINQPQHF
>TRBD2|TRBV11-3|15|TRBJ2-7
CASSFFSGRAYEQYF
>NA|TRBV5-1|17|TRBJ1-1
CASSLGYAIGSATEAFF
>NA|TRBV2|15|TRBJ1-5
CASSEALRGNQPQHF
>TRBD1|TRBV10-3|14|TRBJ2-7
CAIKGTGGSYEQYF
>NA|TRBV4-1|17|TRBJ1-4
CASSQDEGTGFNEKLFF
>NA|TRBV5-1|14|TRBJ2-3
CASSLVDSTDTQYF
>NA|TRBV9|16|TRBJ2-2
CASSVGGVRGTGELFF
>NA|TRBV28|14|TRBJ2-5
CASRDFSGQETQYF
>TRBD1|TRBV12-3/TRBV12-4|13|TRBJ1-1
CASSLTGNTEAFF
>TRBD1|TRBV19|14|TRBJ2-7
CASSVGQGGYEQYF
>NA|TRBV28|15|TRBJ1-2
CASSLVTPLYYGYTF
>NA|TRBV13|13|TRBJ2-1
CASSLRQYNEQFF
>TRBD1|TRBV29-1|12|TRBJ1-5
CSVGDRDQPQHF
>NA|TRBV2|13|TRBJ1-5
CASSVGAGQPQHF
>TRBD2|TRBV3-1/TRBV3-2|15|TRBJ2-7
CASSQDFAGDYEQYF
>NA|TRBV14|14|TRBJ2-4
CASSQEQGRDIQYF
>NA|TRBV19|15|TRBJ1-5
CASKGTPGGNQPQHF
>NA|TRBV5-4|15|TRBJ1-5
CASSLGRESNQPQHF
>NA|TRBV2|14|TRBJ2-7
CASGSRGGAYEQYF